This entry concerns a single T cell receptor beta chain. The data stem from a study of blood T cell repertoires in COVID-19. About the research overall: COVID-19 samples collected from the United States, Italy and Spain covered acute and convalescent phases. PBMCs, B-cell-depleted T cells, or T cells provided the cDNA or gDNA that made up the material.

V was cut by 6 bases and J by 4 bases, with 7 bases left in between. The CDR3 totals 12 residues. The germline V gene has CDR1 MNHEY and CDR2 SVGAGI. In the original processing: Amplification of reference gene primers provided the estimated nucleated cell counts. Repertoires were generated with immunoSEQ multiplex PCR, while TCRdb's copy carries only in-frame clones and drops some. V and J calls and clone size come straight from that table; D and trimming were deduced from the DNA. The profile covers fewer than 120,000 clones, with 76% appearing a single time and 3% to 4.5% taken by the ten largest. The sample was peripheral blood. The clonotype comes from a woman older than 75 with acute or convalescent COVID-19. This chain connects TRBV6-5 to TRBJ1-3; weak D call: TRBD1 (6 bases). CDR3 in amino acids: CASRDRGNTIYF. The CDR3 nucleotides are TGTGCCAGCAGGGACAGAGGAAACACCATATATTTT.